This TCR beta chain emerged from a study of blood T cells in healthy people across ages. General study results and limits: Researchers report that TCR beta diversity correlated strongly with naive T cell percentage.

This clonotype has a count of ten or more. As yet, its antigen is unknown. This CDR3 contains 13 residues. The V gene lost 6 bases and the J gene lost 0 bases, with 9 bases spanning the gap. Germline assignment: CDR1 MNHEY and CDR2 SVGAGI. A second PCR of 7 to 11 cycles used a sample-barcoded 5' primer and a J-beta primer mix. TCRdb re-called the 5' RACE reads through MiXCR, storing one row per CDR3 protein. The sample shows about 780,000 distinct CDR3 sequences, around 24% of them seen only once. These data also formed part of another study, on T cells of mothers and their children. This second study notes: Donation was provided by three healthy Caucasian mothers along with their six children. Slightly higher overlap, not significant, was seen in related mother-child pairs than in unrelated pairs. No persistent microchimeric T cell clones were detected at around 100 clones per million clonotypes sensitivity.

This chain uses TRBV6-5 with TRBJ2-7, with D hard to call. The sequenced material came from blood. The clonotype comes from a boy between 10 and 17 years old in good health. As DNA, the CDR3 is TGTGCCAGCAGCCCTCGCCCCTCCTACGAGCAGTACTTC. Protein: CASSPRPSYEQYF.